What follows are 15 T cell receptor beta chains derived from one specimen sequenced in a study of blood T cell repertoires in COVID-19 (dated by TCRdb to 2020 to 2021). The library was prepared using the immunoSEQ multiplex PCR assay. The immuneACCESS repertoire file appears here via TCRdb, limited to in-frame rearrangements. These files lack a portion of the clones; in checked studies, under half of the deficit traces to unresolved V genes, and the cause of the others is not known. Counted in this sample were approximately 240,000 clones; roughly 80% of them appeared once. Together, the top ten hold about 1.3% of the sample. Material: PBMCs or T cells enriched from blood (not recorded which). These receptors were taken from a woman between 40 and 55 years old with acute COVID-19.

The CDR3 nucleotides read TGTGCCATCAGTGAGTCGAGCGGGACTAGCGGGACTGGCAATGAGCAGTTCTTC. Residues: CAISESSGTSGTGNEQFF. This sequence joins TRBV10-3 and TRBJ2-1; 13 positions agree with TRBD2. The CDR3 extends over 18 amino acids. V lost 0 bases to trimming and J lost 6 bases; unmatched junction nucleotides: 8. Germline V lookup: CDR1 ENHRY, CDR2 SYGVKD.

The V call is TRBV3-1 (or the pseudogene TRBV3-2), the J call TRBJ2-7, with a weak D call TRBD1 (6 bases). CDR3 length: 13 residues. V lost 0 bases, J lost 9 bases, and 12 bases lay in between. The germline V gene encodes CDR1 LGHDT and CDR2 YNNKEL (reference sequence). The CDR3 reads CASSQDLRGGQYF. CDR3 coding DNA: TGTGCCAGCAGCCAAGATCTCAGGGGCGGGCAGTACTTC.

The rearrangement joins TRBV19 to TRBJ2-2; tentative D call: TRBD1 (5 bases). The germline V gene has CDR1 LNHDA and CDR2 SQIVND (reference sequence). The V end lost 1 base, the J end lost 2 bases, and 11 bases lay between the germline ends. This CDR3 contains 16 residues. CDR3 sequence (DNA): TGTGCCAGTAGTATAGGCTGGGGCCATAACACCGGGGAGCTGTTTTTT. Residues: CASSIGWGHNTGELFF.

The CDR3 sequence is CASSPDQGGTDTQYF. DNA for the CDR3: TGTGCCAGCAGCCCGGATCAGGGGGGCACAGATACGCAGTATTTT. The chain is built from TRBV7-9 and TRBJ2-3; 7 bases agree with TRBD1. Germline V gene lookup returns CDR1 SEHNR and CDR2 FQNEAQ (reference sequence). This CDR3 is built from 15 residues. With 5 bases clipped from V and 1 base from J, the junction kept 6 bases outside the gene matches. Variable domain in full (rest from reference TRBV7-9 and TRBJ2-3): DTGVSQNPRHKITKRGQNVTFRCDPISEHNRLYWYRQTLGQGPEFLTYFQNEAQLEKSRLLSDRFSAERPKGSFSTLEIQRTEQGDSAMYLCASSPDQGGTDTQYFGPGTRLTVL.

The DNA for the CDR3 is TGTGCCAGCAGCTTCAACAGGGGGACCGGACGAGATGGCTACACCTTC. Its translation is CASSFNRGTGRDGYTF. This sequence joins TRBV11-2 and TRBJ1-2; 8 bases fit TRBD1. The CDR3 length is 16 residues. The germline V gene has CDR1 SGHAT and CDR2 FQNNGV. The trim removed 3 bases at V and 6 bases at J, leaving 12 bases unmatched.

The chain combines TRBV7-3 with TRBJ2-7, with D possibly being TRBD1 (6 bases). The CDR3 is 13 residues long. Germline-derived CDR1 and CDR2 are SGHTA and FQGTGA. The V end lost 5 bases, the J end lost 5 bases, and 13 bases lay between the germline ends. CDR3 DNA sequence: TGTGCCAGCAGCCAGCAGGGGAACCACGAGCAGTACTTC. Protein sequence: CASSQQGNHEQYF.

The chain combines TRBV5-1 with TRBJ2-5, with D maybe TRBD2 (6 bases). The CDR3 is 14 amino acids. The ends were cut back, 4 bases at V and 5 bases at J, with 15 bases in the middle. Per the germline V gene, CDR1 is SGHRS and CDR2 is YFSETQ. This chain's CDR3 is CASSPTGTRETQYF. As DNA, the CDR3 is TGCGCCAGCAGCCCAACCGGGACTCGGGAGACCCAGTACTTC.

This clone was observed a few times. The chain carries TRBV6-2 or TRBV6-3 and TRBJ1-1, with D possibly matching TRBD1 (6 bases). CDR1 MNHEY and CDR2 SVGEGT come from the germline V gene. The CDR3 is made up of 14 amino acids. The ends were cut back, 5 bases at V and 9 bases at J, with 19 bases in the middle. The CDR3 sequence is CASSTDLRGHQAFF. The CDR3 coding sequence is TGTGCCAGCAGTACCGATTTAAGGGGACACCAAGCTTTCTTT.

The chain has TRBV6-1 and TRBJ1-1; D gene ambiguous. This CDR3 region has 15 residues. V was cut by 2 bases and J by 0 bases, with 10 bases left in between. The germline CDR1 and CDR2 sequences are MNHNS and SASEGT. In DNA, the CDR3 is TGTGCCAGCAGTGAATCCTGGTCTATGAACACTGAAGCTTTCTTT. As protein: CASSESWSMNTEAFF.

The rearrangement uses TRBV28 and TRBJ1-5; D is undetermined. The germline V and J ends were trimmed by 1 base and 6 bases, with 13 bases remaining between them. The CDR3 runs 15 residues. Germline assignment: CDR1 MDHEN and CDR2 SYDVKM. DNA for the CDR3: TGTGCCAGCAGTTTATCGCTACAGTACGCTCAGCCCCAGCATTTT. Protein product: CASSLSLQYAQPQHF.

The chain uses TRBV25-1 and TRBJ1-1; 9 positions agree with TRBD1. The CDR3 length is 17 residues. V shed 7 bases, J shed 1 base, and the junction held 13 bases outside the gene matches. The germline V gene has CDR1 MGHDK and CDR2 SYGVNS. The DNA for the CDR3 is TGTGCCAGCATACGAGCCGGGACAGGGAGAACGAACACTGAAGCTTTCTTT. Translated, it gives CASIRAGTGRTNTEAFF.

In DNA form, the CDR3 reads TGTGCCAGCAGCTTAAACAGGGTGAATAGTAGGGATACGCAGTATTTT. It codes for CASSLNRVNSRDTQYF. This rearrangement joins TRBV7-3 to TRBJ2-3, with a weak D call TRBD1 (6 bases). Germline V gene data show CDR1 as SGHTA and CDR2 as FQGTGA. The CDR3 totals 16 residues. V was clipped by 1 base and J by 6 bases, with 17 bases between them.

V gene TRBV7-6 combines with J gene TRBJ1-1; TRBD1 matches 7 bases. This CDR3 is 12 amino acids long. Germline assignment: CDR1 SGHVS and CDR2 FNYEAQ. J lost 5 bases, V lost 5 bases, and 2 bases had no gene match. The CDR3 region is CASSHRGTEAFF. The CDR3 nucleotides are TGTGCCAGCAGCCACAGGGGAACTGAAGCTTTCTTT.

This chain uses TRBV5-6 with TRBJ2-5, with 14 bases identical to TRBD2. The CDR3 is 17 residues long. V was clipped by 1 base and J by 1 base; unmatched bases: 3. Germline loops: CDR1 SGHDT, CDR2 YYEEEE. CDR3 nucleotides: TGTGCCAGCAGCTTGAGGACTAGCGGGGGGCCCCAAGAGACCCAGTACTTC. Translated: CASSLRTSGGPQETQYF.

The count of this clone is one. The chain uses TRBV10-1 and TRBJ2-7; a possible D gene is TRBD1 (7 bases). Germline-derived CDR1 and CDR2 are WNHNN and SYGVQD (reference sequence). Trimming took 4 bases from V and 4 from J, leaving 11 bases between them. The CDR3 is 13 amino acids. This chain's CDR3 is CASSGQGLYEQYF. The CDR3 DNA reads as TGCGCCAGCAGTGGACAGGGACTTTACGAGCAGTACTTC.